The 3 T cell receptor beta chains reported below all come from one sample, sequenced in a study of T-cell reconstitution after alpha-beta-depleted transplantation in children. The authors prepared the TCRbeta library with unique molecular identifiers. In TCRdb, the PCR reads were re-called with MiXCR into one record per CDR3 protein. The table includes about 640,000 distinct CDR3 sequences, 10% to 15% detected once. The sample was PBMCs, mostly from graft donor cells, taken 360 days after TCRalphabeta/CD19-depleted stem cell transplant. The receptors derive from a male patient between 5 and 17 years old who had a stem cell transplant for acute myeloid leukemia, so the T cells may come from the graft donor.

The chain links TRBV6-2 or TRBV6-3 to TRBJ2-7, with a weak D call TRBD2 (6 bases). The CDR3 is 11 residues long. Trimming took 6 bases from V and 5 from J, leaving 8 bases between them. Germline loops: CDR1 MNHEY, CDR2 SVGEGT. The CDR3 region is CASRRTNEQYF. CDR3 nucleotides: TGTGCCAGCAGGCGGACTAACGAGCAGTACTTC.

There are many counts of this clonotype. V is TRBV29-1 and J is TRBJ2-5, with TRBD1 identical over 9 bases. With 6 bases clipped from V and 0 bases from J, the junction kept 2 bases outside the gene matches. This CDR3 has 13 residues. The germline CDR1 and CDR2 sequences are SQVTM and ANQGSEA. This CDR3 reads CSVWTGDQETQYF. In DNA, the CDR3 is TGCAGCGTGTGGACAGGGGACCAAGAGACCCAGTACTTC.

In its sample, this clonotype was seen a few times. V is TRBV5-5 and J is TRBJ1-2; 7 bases fit TRBD1. The CDR3 has 16 amino acids. The trim removed 4 bases at V and 0 bases at J, leaving 9 bases unmatched. The germline V gene has CDR1 SGHKS and CDR2 YYEKEE (reference sequence). The DNA of the CDR3 is TGTGCCAGCAGCCCCGATCTAGGACAGGCTAACTATGGCTACACCTTC. This encodes CASSPDLGQANYGYTF.